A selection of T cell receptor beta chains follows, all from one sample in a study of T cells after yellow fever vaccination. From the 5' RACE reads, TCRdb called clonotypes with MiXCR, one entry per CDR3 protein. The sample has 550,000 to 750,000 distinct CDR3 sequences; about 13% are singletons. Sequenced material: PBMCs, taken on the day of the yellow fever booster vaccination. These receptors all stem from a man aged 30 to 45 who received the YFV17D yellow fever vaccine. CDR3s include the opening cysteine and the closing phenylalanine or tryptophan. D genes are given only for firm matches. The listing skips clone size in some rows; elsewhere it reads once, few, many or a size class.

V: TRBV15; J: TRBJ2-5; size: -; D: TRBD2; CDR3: CATSRRAGGLGETQYF; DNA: TGTGCCACCAGCAGACGAGCGGGAGGGTTAGGAGAGACCCAGTACTTC
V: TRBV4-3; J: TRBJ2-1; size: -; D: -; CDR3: CASSQDVGQQTYNEQFF; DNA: TGCGCCAGCAGCCAAGATGTGGGACAACAAACCTACAATGAGCAGTTCTTC
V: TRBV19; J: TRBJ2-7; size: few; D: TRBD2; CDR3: CASSIRASGKNSYEQYF; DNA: TGTGCCAGTAGTATAAGAGCTAGCGGGAAAAACTCCTACGAGCAGTACTTC
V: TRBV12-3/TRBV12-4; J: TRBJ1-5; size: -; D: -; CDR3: CASSRQTGSNQPQHF; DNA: TGTGCCAGCAGTCGACAGACTGGTAGCAATCAGCCCCAGCATTTT
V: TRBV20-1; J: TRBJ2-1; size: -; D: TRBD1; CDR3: CSGRTGDYNEQFF; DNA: TGCAGTGGCCGGACAGGTGATTACAATGAGCAGTTCTTC
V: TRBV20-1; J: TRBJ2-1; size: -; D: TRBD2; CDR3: CSARDLLAANNEQFF; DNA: TGCAGTGCTAGAGATCTCCTAGCGGCTAATAATGAGCAGTTCTTC
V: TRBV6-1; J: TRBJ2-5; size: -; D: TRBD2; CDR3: CASSLTSGAPQYF; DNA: TGTGCCAGCAGCCTGACTAGCGGGGCGCCCCAGTACTTC
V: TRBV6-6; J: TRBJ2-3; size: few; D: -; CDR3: CASSFLHGDTQYF; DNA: TGTGCCAGCAGTTTTCTCCATGGGGATACGCAGTATTTT
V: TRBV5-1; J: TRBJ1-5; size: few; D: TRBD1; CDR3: CASRTGTAENQPQHF; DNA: TGCGCCAGCAGAACCGGGACAGCAGAAAATCAGCCCCAGCATTTT
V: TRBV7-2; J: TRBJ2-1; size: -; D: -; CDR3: CASSFQGSEQFF; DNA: TGTGCCAGCAGCTTCCAGGGGAGTGAGCAGTTCTTC
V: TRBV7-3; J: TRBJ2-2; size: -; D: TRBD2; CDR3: CASSLNLAGGPTGELFF; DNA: TGTGCCAGCAGCTTAAATTTGGCGGGAGGGCCAACCGGGGAGCTGTTTTTT
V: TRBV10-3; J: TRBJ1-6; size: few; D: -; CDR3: CAISELGSLSPLHF; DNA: TGTGCCATCAGTGAGCTTGGCAGTTTGTCACCCCTCCACTTT
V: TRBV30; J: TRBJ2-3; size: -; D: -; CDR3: CAWSAIRYTQYF; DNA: TGTGCCTGGAGTGCCATTCGTTATACGCAGTATTTT
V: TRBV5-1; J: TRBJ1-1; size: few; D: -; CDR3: CASSRGKDGSMNTEAFF; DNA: TGCGCCAGCAGCCGCGGGAAGGACGGAAGCATGAACACTGAAGCTTTCTTT
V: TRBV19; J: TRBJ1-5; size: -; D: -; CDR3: CASSIDRASQNQPQHF; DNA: TGTGCCAGTAGTATAGATCGCGCTTCACAGAATCAGCCCCAGCATTTT